A selection of T cell receptor beta chains follows, all from one sample in a study of blood T cells in healthy people across ages. TCRdb passed the 5' RACE reads through MiXCR, listing each CDR3 protein once. Among about 1.4 million distinct CDR3 sequences listed, around 59% were seen once. Material: blood. These TCRs come from a man between 18 and 29 years old in good health. Both conserved end residues are trimmed from each CDR3. Each record gives: V gene, D gene, CDR3 protein. D genes are given only for firm matches.

TRBV6-5 NA ASSYSAQNNQPQH
TRBV5-1 NA ASSDGQRIKNTEAF
TRBV12-3/TRBV12-4 NA ASSPTTYGYEQY
TRBV25-1 NA ASSEVFSIYNEQF
TRBV3-1 NA ASSQVLSFYEQY
TRBV12-3/TRBV12-4 NA ASSLGRRSGANVLT
TRBV20-1 NA SARAIQTGYNEQF
TRBV6-2/TRBV6-3 TRBD1 ASSNPPDRVILEETQY
TRBV2 NA ASSAGSIIYEQY
TRBV4-3 TRBD2 ASSQDQGGGSTDTQY
TRBV6-6 NA ASSVPRVSYNEQF
TRBV6-1 NA ASTTWRDHEQY